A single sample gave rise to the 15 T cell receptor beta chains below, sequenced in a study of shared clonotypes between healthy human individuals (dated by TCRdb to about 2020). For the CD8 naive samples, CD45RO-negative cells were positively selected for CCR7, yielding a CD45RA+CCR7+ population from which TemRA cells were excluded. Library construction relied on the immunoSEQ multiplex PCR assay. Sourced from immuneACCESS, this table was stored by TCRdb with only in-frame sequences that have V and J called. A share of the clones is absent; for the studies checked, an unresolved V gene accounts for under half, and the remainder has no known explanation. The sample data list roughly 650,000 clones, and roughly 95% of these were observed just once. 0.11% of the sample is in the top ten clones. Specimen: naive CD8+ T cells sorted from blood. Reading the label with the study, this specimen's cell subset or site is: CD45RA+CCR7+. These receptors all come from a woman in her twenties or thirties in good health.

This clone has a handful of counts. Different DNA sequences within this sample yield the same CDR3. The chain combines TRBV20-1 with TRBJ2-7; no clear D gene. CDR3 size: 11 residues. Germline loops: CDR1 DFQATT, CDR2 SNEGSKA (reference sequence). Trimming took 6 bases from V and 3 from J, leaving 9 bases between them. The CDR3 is CSAMDLYEQYF. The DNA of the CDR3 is TGCAGTGCAATGGACCTCTACGAGCAGTACTTC.

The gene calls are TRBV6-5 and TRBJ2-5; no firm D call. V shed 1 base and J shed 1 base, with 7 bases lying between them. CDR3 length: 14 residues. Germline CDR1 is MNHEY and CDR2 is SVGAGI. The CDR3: CASSYFPSQETQYF. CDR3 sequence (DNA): TGTGCCAGCAGTTACTTCCCCAGCCAAGAGACCCAGTACTTC.

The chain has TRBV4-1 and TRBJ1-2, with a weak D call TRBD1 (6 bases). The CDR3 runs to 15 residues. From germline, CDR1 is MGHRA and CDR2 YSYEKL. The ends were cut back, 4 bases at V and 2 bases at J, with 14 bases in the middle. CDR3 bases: TGCGCCAGCAGCCCAGGTGGGGGGGCCAACTATGGCTACACCTTC. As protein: CASSPGGGANYGYTF.

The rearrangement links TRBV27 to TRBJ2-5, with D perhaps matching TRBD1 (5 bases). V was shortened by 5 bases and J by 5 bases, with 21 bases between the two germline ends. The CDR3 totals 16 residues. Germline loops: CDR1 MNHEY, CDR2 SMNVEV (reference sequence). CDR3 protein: CASSPTRRQGYETQYF. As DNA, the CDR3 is TGTGCCAGCAGTCCTACCAGAAGGCAGGGTTACGAGACCCAGTACTTC.

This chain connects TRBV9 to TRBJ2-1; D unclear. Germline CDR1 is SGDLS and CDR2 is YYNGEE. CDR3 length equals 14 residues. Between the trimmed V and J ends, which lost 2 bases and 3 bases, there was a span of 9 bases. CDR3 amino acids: CASSVSGNYNEQFF. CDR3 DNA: TGTGCCAGCAGCGTTTCTGGCAACTACAATGAGCAGTTCTTC. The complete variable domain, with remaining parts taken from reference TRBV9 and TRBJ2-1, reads DSGVTQTPKHLITATGQRVTLRCSPRSGDLSVYWYQQSLDQGLQFLIQYYNGEERAKGNILERFSAQQFPDLHSELNLSSLELGDSALYFCASSVSGNYNEQFFGPGTRLTVL.

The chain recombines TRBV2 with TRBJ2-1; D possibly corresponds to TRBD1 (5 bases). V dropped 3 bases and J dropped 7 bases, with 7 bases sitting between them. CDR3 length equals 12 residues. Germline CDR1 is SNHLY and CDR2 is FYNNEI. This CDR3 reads CASSDKGNEQFF. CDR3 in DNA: TGTGCCAGCAGTGATAAGGGGAATGAGCAGTTCTTC.

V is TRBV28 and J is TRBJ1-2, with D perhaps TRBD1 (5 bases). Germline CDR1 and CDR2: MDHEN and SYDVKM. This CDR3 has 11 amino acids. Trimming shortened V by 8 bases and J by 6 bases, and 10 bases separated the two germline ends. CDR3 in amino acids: CASRGVNGYTF. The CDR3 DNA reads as TGTGCCAGCCGGGGGGTTAATGGCTACACCTTC.

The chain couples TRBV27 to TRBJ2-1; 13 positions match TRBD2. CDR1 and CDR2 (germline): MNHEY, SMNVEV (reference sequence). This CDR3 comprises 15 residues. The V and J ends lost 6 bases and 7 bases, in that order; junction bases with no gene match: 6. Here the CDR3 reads CASSPGTSGKNEQFF. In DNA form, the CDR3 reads TGTGCCAGCAGCCCCGGGACTAGCGGGAAAAATGAGCAGTTCTTC.

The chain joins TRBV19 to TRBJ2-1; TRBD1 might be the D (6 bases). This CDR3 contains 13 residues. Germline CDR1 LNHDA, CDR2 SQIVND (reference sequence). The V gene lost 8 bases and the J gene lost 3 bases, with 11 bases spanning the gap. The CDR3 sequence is CASRDRNYNEQFF. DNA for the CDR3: TGTGCCAGTCGTGACAGGAACTACAATGAGCAGTTCTTC.

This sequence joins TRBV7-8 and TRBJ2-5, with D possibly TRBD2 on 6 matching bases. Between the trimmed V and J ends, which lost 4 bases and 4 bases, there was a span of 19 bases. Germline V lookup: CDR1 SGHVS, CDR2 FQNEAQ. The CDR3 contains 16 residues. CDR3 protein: CASSSELEGLGETQYF. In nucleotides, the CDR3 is TGTGCCAGCAGCTCCGAGCTGGAGGGTCTGGGAGAGACCCAGTACTTC. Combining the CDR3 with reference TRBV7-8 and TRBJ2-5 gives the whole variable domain GAGVSQSPRYKVAKRGQDVALRCDPISGHVSLFWYQQALGQGPEFLTYFQNEAQLDKSGLPSDRFFAERPEGSVSTLKIQRTQQEDSAVYLCASSSELEGLGETQYFGPGTRLLVL.

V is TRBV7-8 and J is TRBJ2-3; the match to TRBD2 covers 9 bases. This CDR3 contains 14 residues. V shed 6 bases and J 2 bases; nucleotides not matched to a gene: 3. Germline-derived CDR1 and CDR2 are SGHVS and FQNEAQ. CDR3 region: CASSLAGITDTQYF. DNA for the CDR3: TGTGCCAGCAGTCTAGCGGGGATCACAGATACGCAGTATTTT.

The CDR3 nucleotides are TGTGCCAGCAGTTTAAAGGGCAGGGGAAGCGGCACTGAAGCTTTCTTT. Translated, it gives CASSLKGRGSGTEAFF. This chain connects TRBV27 to TRBJ1-1; tentative D call: TRBD1 (6 bases). V lost 2 bases and J 4 bases, leaving 17 bases between the germline ends. This CDR3 is 16 amino acids long. CDR1 MNHEY and CDR2 SMNVEV come from the germline V gene (reference sequence).

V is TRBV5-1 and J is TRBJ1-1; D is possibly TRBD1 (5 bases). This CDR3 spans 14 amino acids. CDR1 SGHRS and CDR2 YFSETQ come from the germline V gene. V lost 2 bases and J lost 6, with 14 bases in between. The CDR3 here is CASSFGQGGAEAFF. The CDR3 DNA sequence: TGCGCCAGCAGCTTCGGCCAGGGCGGCGCTGAAGCTTTCTTT. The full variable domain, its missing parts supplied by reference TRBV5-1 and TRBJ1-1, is KAGVTQTPRYLIKTRGQQVTLSCSPISGHRSVSWYQQTPGQGLQFLFEYFSETQRNKGNFPGRFSGRQFSNSRSEMNVSTLELGDSALYLCASSFGQGGAEAFFGQGTRLTVV.

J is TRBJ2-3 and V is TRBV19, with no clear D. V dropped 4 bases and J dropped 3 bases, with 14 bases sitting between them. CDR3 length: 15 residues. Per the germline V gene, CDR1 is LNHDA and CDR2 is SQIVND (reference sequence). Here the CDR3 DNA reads TGTGCCAGTAGTACAGGACCGGTCGGGACAGATACGCAGTATTTT. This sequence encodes CASSTGPVGTDTQYF. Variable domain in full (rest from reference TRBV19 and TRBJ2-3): DGGITQSPKYLFRKEGQNVTLSCEQNLNHDAMYWYRQDPGQGLRLIYYSQIVNDFQKGDIAEGYSVSREKKESFPLTVTSAQKNPTAFYLCASSTGPVGTDTQYFGPGTRLTVL.

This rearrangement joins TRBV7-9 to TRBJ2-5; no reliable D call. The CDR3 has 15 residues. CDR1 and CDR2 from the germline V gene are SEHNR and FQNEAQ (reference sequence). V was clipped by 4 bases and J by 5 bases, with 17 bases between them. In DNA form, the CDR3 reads TGTGCCAGCAGCTCCCGAGAGCTATCTGAGGAGACCCAGTACTTC. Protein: CASSSRELSEETQYF.